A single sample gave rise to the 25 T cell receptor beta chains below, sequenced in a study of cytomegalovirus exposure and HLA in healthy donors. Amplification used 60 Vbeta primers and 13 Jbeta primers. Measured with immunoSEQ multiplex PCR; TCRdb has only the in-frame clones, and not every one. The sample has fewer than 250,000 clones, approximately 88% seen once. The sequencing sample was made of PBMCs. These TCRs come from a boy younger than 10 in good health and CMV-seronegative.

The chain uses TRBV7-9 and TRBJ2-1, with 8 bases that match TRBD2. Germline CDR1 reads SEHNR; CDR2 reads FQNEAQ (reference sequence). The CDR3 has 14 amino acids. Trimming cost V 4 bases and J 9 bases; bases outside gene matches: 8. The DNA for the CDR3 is TGTGCCAGCAGCTCACCCGGGAGGGCCGTTGAGCAGTTCTTC. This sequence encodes CASSSPGRAVEQFF.

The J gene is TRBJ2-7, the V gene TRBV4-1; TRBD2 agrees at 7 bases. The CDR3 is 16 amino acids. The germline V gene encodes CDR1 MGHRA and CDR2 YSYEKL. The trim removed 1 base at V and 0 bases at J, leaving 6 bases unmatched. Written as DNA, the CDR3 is TGCGCCAGCAGCCAAGGGAGGGCTAGCGGCTCCTACGAGCAGTACTTC. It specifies CASSQGRASGSYEQYF.

CDR3 sequence: CASSGGHLGTDTQYF. CDR3 in DNA: TGTGCCAGCAGTGGGGGGCACCTGGGGACAGATACGCAGTATTTT. The rearrangement joins TRBV2 to TRBJ2-3, with D maybe TRBD1 (6 bases). Germline V gene sequence: CDR1 SNHLY, CDR2 FYNNEI. The CDR3 sequence is 15 residues long. The V and J ends lost 4 bases and 3 bases respectively, with 14 bases between them.

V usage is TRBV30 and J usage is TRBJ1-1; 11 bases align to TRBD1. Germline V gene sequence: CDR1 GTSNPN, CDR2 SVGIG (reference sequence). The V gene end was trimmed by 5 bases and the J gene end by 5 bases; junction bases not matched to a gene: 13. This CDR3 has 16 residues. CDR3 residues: CAWGTGGGFWGTEAFF. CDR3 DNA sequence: TGTGCCTGGGGGACAGGGGGTGGGTTCTGGGGAACTGAAGCTTTCTTT.

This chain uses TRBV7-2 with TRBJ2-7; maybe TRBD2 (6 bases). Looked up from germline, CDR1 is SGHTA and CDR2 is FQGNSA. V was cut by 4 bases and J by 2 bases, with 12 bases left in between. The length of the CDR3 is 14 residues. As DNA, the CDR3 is TGTGCCAGCAGCTCCGGGACTCTCGCCTACGAGCAGTACTTC. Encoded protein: CASSSGTLAYEQYF.

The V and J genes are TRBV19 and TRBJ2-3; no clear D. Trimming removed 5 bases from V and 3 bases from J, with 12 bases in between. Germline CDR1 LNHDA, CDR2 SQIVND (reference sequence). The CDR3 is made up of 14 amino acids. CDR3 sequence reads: CASSSPVLTDTQYF. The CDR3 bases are TGTGCCAGTAGTTCCCCCGTCCTTACAGATACGCAGTATTTT.

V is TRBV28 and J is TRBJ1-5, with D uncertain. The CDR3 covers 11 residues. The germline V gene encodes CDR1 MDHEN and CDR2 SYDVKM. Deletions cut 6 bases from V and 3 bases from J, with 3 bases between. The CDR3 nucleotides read TGTGCCAGCAGCAACAATCAGCCCCAGCATTTT. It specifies CASSNNQPQHF.

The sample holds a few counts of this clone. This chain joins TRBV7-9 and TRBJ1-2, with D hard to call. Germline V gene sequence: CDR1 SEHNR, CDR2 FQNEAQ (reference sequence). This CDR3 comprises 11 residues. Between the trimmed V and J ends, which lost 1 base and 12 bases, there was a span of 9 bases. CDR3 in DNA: TGTGCCAGCAGCTTAGTGCCGGGTGACACCTTC. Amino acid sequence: CASSLVPGDTF.

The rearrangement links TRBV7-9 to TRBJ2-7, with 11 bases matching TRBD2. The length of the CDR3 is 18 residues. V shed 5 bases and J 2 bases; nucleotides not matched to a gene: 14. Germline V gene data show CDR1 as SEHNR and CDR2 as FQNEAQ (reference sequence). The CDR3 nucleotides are TGTGCCAGCAGCCCCCTTCTAGCGGGGGGAAAATCCGCCTACGAGCAGTACTTC. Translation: CASSPLLAGGKSAYEQYF.

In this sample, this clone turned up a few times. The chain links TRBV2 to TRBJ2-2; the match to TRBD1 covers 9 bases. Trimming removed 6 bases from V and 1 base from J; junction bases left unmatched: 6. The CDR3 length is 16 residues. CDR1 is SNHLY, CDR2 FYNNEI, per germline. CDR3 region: CASRDRQGENTGELFF. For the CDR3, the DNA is TGTGCCAGCAGAGATAGACAGGGGGAGAACACCGGGGAGCTGTTTTTT.

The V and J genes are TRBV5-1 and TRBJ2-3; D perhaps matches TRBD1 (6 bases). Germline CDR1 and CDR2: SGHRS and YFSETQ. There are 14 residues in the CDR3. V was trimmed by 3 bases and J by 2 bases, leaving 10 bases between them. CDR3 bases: TGCGCCAGCAGCTCCGGGACACTCACAGATACGCAGTATTTT. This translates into CASSSGTLTDTQYF.

DNA for the CDR3: TGTGCCACCAGCAGGGATAGCGGGGGGTACAATGAGCAGTTCTTC. Translated, it gives CATSRDSGGYNEQFF. The chain combines TRBV15 with TRBJ2-1; 10 nucleotides match TRBD2. The CDR3 extends over 15 amino acids. J was trimmed by 4 bases and V by 3 bases; bases with no gene match: 3. The germline V gene has CDR1 LNHNV and CDR2 YYDKDF (reference sequence).

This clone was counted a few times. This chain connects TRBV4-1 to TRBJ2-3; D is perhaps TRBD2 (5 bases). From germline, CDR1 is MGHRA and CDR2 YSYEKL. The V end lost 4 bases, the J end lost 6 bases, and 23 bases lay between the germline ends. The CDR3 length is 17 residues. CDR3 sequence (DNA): TGCGCCAGCAGCCCCACTCTAGCCGATCTGGGGATCGATACGCAGTATTTT. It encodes CASSPTLADLGIDTQYF.

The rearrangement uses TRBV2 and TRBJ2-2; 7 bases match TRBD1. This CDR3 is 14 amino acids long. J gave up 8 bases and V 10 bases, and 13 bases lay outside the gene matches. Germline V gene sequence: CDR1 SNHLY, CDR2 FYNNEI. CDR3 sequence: CATSRDRVPGELFF. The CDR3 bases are TGTGCCACCTCCCGCGACAGGGTGCCGGGGGAGCTGTTTTTT. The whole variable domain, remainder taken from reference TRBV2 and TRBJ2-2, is EPEVTQTPSHQVTQMGQEVILRCVPISNHLYFYWYRQILGQKVEFLVSFYNNEISEKSEIFDDQFSVERPDGSNFTLKIRSTKLEDSAMYFCATSRDRVPGELFFGEGSRLTVL.

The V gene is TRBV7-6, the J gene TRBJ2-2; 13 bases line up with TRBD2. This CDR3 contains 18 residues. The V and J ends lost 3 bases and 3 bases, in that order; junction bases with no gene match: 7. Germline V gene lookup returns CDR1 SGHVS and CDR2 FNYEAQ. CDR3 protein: CASSFPRTSGSDTGELFF. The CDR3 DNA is TGTGCCAGCAGCTTCCCCCGGACTAGCGGGAGCGACACCGGGGAGCTGTTTTTT.

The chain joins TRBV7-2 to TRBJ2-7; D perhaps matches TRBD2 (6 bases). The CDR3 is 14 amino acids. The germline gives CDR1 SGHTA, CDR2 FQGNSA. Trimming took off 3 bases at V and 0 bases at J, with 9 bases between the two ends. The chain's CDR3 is CASSFSGSSYEQYF. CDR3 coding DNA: TGTGCCAGCAGCTTCTCCGGGAGCTCCTACGAGCAGTACTTC.

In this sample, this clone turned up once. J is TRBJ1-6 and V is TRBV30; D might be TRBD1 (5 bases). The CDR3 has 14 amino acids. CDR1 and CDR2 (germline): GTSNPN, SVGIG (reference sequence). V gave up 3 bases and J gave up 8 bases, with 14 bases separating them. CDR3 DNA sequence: TGTGCCTGGAGCGACGACAGTAGGGATTCACCCCTCCACTTT. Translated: CAWSDDSRDSPLHF.

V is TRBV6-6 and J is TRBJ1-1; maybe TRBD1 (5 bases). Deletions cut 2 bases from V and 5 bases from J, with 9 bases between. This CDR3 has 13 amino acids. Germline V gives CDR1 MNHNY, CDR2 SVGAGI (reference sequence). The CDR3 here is CASSYGGGTEAFF. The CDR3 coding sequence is TGTGCCAGCAGTTACGGGGGGGGGACTGAAGCTTTCTTT.

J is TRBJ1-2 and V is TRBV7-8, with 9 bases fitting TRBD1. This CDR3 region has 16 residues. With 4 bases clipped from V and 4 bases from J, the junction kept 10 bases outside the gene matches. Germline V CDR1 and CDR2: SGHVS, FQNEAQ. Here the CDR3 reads CASSSRDREGSYGYTF. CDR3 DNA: TGTGCCAGCAGCTCACGGGACAGGGAGGGGAGCTATGGCTACACCTTC.

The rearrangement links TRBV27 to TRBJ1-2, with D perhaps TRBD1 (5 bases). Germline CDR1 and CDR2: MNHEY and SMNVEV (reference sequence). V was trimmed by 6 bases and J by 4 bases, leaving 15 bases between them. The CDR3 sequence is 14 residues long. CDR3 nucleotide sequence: TGTGCCAGCAGCTATCAGGGAAATGGCTATGGCTACACCTTC. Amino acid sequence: CASSYQGNGYGYTF.

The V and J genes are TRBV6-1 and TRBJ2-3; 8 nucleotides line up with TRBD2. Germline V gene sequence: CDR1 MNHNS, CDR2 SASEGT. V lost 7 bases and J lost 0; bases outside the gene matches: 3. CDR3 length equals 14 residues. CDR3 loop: CASIERGSTDTQYF. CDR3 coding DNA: TGTGCCAGCATAGAGCGGGGGAGCACAGATACGCAGTATTTT.

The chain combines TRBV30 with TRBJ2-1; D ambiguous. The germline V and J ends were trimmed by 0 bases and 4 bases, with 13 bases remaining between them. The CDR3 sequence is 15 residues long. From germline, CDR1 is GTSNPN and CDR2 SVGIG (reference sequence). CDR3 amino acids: CAWSVWAFPYNEQFF. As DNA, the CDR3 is TGTGCCTGGAGTGTATGGGCGTTCCCTTACAATGAGCAGTTCTTC.

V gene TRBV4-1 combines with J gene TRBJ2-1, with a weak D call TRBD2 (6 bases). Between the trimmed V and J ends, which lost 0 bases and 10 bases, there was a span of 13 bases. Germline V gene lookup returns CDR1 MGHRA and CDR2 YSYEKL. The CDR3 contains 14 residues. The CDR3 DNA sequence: TGCGCCAGCAGCCAAGAGGGTCTTGCGGGAGAGCAGTTCTTC. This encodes CASSQEGLAGEQFF.

The CDR3 sequence is CASSPEGQYNEQFF. CDR3 in DNA: TGTGCCAGCAGCCCAGAAGGACAGTACAATGAGCAGTTCTTC. The gene calls are TRBV14 and TRBJ2-1, with D perhaps matching TRBD1 (6 bases). Germline assignment: CDR1 SGHDN and CDR2 FVKESK. Trimming stripped 4 bases from V and 4 bases from J, with 11 bases between. The CDR3 extends over 14 amino acids.

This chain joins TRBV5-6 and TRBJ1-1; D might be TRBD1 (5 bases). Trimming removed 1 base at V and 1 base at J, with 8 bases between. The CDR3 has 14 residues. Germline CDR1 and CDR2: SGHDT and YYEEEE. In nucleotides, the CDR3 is TGTGCCAGCAGCTTGCCGCAGGGGAACACTGAAGCTTTCTTT. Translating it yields CASSLPQGNTEAFF.